The 21 T cell receptor beta chains presented below share a single source sample, sequenced in a study of radiotherapy plus CTLA-4 blockade in lung cancer. Produced via immunoSEQ multiplex PCR; TCRdb's table is partial and in-frame only. The data contain approximately 110,000 clones, 81% of them singletons. The specimen was peripheral blood, collected from a patient treated with radiotherapy plus ipilimumab. The receptor source for this set is a human donor with non-small cell lung cancer that progressed on radiotherapy plus ipilimumab. Some clones in this sample may be carry-over from other donors' samples.

The chain links TRBV11-2 to TRBJ2-2; 9 bases are shared with TRBD1. This CDR3 region has 16 residues. Germline V gene lookup returns CDR1 SGHAT and CDR2 FQNNGV. Unmatched junction bases numbered 10, after V lost 4 bases and J lost 7 bases. CDR3 loop: CASSSGGQGSGGELFF. The CDR3, as DNA: TGTGCCAGCAGCTCGGGGGGACAGGGTTCGGGCGGGGAGCTGTTTTTT.

The rearrangement joins TRBV6-4 to TRBJ2-3; no clear D. The CDR3 extends over 13 amino acids. The germline V and J ends were trimmed by 5 bases and 3 bases, with 9 bases remaining between them. Germline V gene sequence: CDR1 MRHNA, CDR2 SNTAGT. Here the CDR3 reads CASSIRETDTQYF. In DNA, the CDR3 is TGTGCCAGCAGTATAAGGGAAACAGATACGCAGTATTTT.

The rearrangement uses TRBV5-6 and TRBJ1-5, with 9 positions matching TRBD1. The CDR3 runs 15 residues. Trimming cost V 5 bases and J 4 bases; bases outside gene matches: 7. Germline CDR1 reads SGHDT; CDR2 reads YYEEEE. CDR3 region: CASSKDRGGNQPQHF. DNA for the CDR3: TGTGCCAGCAGTAAGGACAGGGGCGGGAATCAGCCCCAGCATTTT.

This chain joins TRBV7-8 and TRBJ2-5; D unclear. CDR1 SGHVS and CDR2 FQNEAQ come from the germline V gene. V gave up 3 bases and J gave up 4 bases, with 6 bases separating them. The CDR3 covers 12 residues. The CDR3 bases are TGTGCCAGCAGCTTTAGGGCAGAGACCCAGTACTTC. It translates to CASSFRAETQYF.

The chain uses TRBV7-2 and TRBJ2-5; D is tentatively TRBD1 or TRBD2 (5 bases each). The CDR3 loop spans 14 amino acids. V lost 5 bases and J 4 bases, leaving 14 bases between the germline ends. Germline CDR1 is SGHTA and CDR2 is FQGNSA. CDR3 region: CASSPSRGGETQYF. The CDR3 nucleotides read TGTGCCAGCAGCCCCTCGCGTGGGGGAGAGACCCAGTACTTC.

V usage is TRBV2 and J usage is TRBJ1-6, with D unresolved. Germline-derived CDR1 and CDR2 are SNHLY and FYNNEI. V shed 2 bases and J shed 8 bases, with 10 bases lying between them. CDR3 length: 14 amino acids. The CDR3 coding sequence is TGTGCCAGCAGTGAAATTTGGGAGGATTCACCCCTCCACTTT. Its translation: CASSEIWEDSPLHF.

The V gene is TRBV18, the J gene TRBJ2-1; 9 nucleotides align to TRBD2. The germline V gene has CDR1 KGHSH and CDR2 LQKENI. CDR3 size: 14 residues. Trimming removed 6 bases from V and 10 bases from J; junction bases left unmatched: 10. In DNA, the CDR3 is TGTGCCAGCTCTCCCAGCGGGGGGTTTAGCGAGCAGTTCTTC. It codes for CASSPSGGFSEQFF.

The V and J genes are TRBV18 and TRBJ2-4; D gene unclear. V lost 3 bases and J 5 bases, leaving 8 bases between the germline ends. Looked up from germline, CDR1 is KGHSH and CDR2 is LQKENI. This CDR3 has 13 residues. The CDR3, as DNA: TGTGCCAGCTCACCTTCAGACCAAAACATTCAGTACTTC. This gives the protein CASSPSDQNIQYF. Supplemented by reference TRBV18 and TRBJ2-4, the full variable domain reads NAGVMQNPRHLVRRRGQEARLRCSPMKGHSHVYWYRQLPEEGLKFMVYLQKENIIDESGMPKERFSAEFPKEGPSILRIQQVVRGDSAAYFCASSPSDQNIQYFGAGTRLSVL.

The V and J genes are TRBV18 and TRBJ1-6, with 9 bases identical to TRBD1. J gave up 5 bases and V 3 bases, and 2 bases lay outside the gene matches. The CDR3 loop spans 15 amino acids. Looked up from germline, CDR1 is KGHSH and CDR2 is LQKENI. CDR3 coding DNA: TGTGCCAGCTCACCCGGGACAGGGAATAATTCACCCCTCCACTTT. Translating gives CASSPGTGNNSPLHF.

The rearrangement uses TRBV7-6 and TRBJ1-1; D not certain. CDR1 is SGHVS, CDR2 FNYEAQ, per germline. The CDR3 extends over 12 amino acids. The V end was cut by 3 bases, the J end by 1 base, with 3 bases between. The CDR3: CASSFRNTEAFF. The CDR3, as DNA: TGTGCCAGCAGCTTTAGGAACACTGAAGCTTTCTTT.

To note about this clone: An end of the junction differs from the germline gene, which may be a read error. The chain links TRBV7-9 to TRBJ2-1; no firm D call. CDR1 SEHNR and CDR2 FQNEAQ come from the germline V gene (reference sequence). The CDR3 is made up of 12 amino acids. The DNA of the CDR3 is TGTGCCAACAGCTTAGATCACAATGAGCAGTTCTTC. Residues: CANSLDHNEQFF.

CDR3 protein: CSVGGSGGLSSYEQYF. In DNA form, the CDR3 reads TGCAGCGTTGGGGGATCGGGGGGGCTGAGCTCCTACGAGCAGTACTTC. The V and J genes are TRBV29-1 and TRBJ2-7, with 8 bases lining up with TRBD2. Unmatched junction bases numbered 11, after V lost 4 bases and J lost 0 bases. The germline V gene has CDR1 SQVTM and CDR2 ANQGSEA. CDR3 size: 16 residues.

This chain links TRBV15 with TRBJ1-2; D possibly corresponds to TRBD1 (6 bases). This CDR3 region has 14 residues. Germline CDR1 and CDR2: LNHNV and YYDKDF (reference sequence). Deletions cut 9 bases from V and 0 bases from J, with 14 bases between. The CDR3 protein is CATKRGTSNYGYTF. Here the CDR3 DNA reads TGTGCCACTAAAAGAGGGACATCTAACTATGGCTACACCTTC.

The V gene is TRBV7-3, the J gene TRBJ2-5; no definite D call. CDR3 length: 11 residues. Trimming cost V 2 bases and J 5 bases, with 3 bases left between them. Germline CDR1 reads SGHTA; CDR2 reads FQGTGA. The CDR3 reads CASSLFETQYF. The DNA for the CDR3 is TGTGCCAGCAGCTTATTCGAGACCCAGTACTTC. Drawing the rest from reference TRBV7-3 and TRBJ2-5, the complete variable domain is GAGVSQTPSNKVTEKGKYVELRCDPISGHTALYWYRQSLGQGPEFLIYFQGTGAADDSGLPNDRFFAVRPEGSVSTLKIQRTERGDSAVYLCASSLFETQYFGPGTRLLVL.

The chain uses TRBV4-2 and TRBJ1-5; 8 nucleotides match TRBD1. This CDR3 comprises 14 residues. CDR1 and CDR2 from the germline V gene are LGHNA and YNFKEQ. The trim removed 6 bases at V and 5 bases at J, leaving 6 bases unmatched. DNA for the CDR3: TGTGCCAGCAGGAAAACAGGGGGGGATCAGCCCCAGCATTTT. Translating gives CASRKTGGDQPQHF.

The chain is built from TRBV6-1 and TRBJ2-2, with D perhaps TRBD1 (6 bases). V dropped 4 bases and J dropped 4 bases, with 13 bases sitting between them. This CDR3 is 15 amino acids long. Germline V gene sequence: CDR1 MNHNS, CDR2 SASEGT. CDR3 region: CASSGPGTITGELFF. CDR3 sequence (DNA): TGTGCCAGCAGTGGACCCGGGACAATCACCGGGGAGCTGTTTTTT.

The sample holds one count of this clone. The chain is built from TRBV28 and TRBJ2-7, with 7 nucleotides matching TRBD1. The CDR3 has 17 residues. Germline CDR1 reads MDHEN; CDR2 reads SYDVKM. V dropped 6 bases and J dropped 3; count of bases not matched to a gene: 17. The CDR3 sequence: CASSPPRTGPDDYEQYF. DNA for the CDR3: TGTGCCAGCAGCCCCCCCCGGACAGGCCCTGATGACTACGAGCAGTACTTC. Full variable domain (rest looked up from reference TRBV28 and TRBJ2-7): DVKVTQSSRYLVKRTGEKVFLECVQDMDHENMFWYRQDPGLGLRLIYFSYDVKMKEKGDIPEGYSVSREKKERFSLILESASTNQTSMYLCASSPPRTGPDDYEQYFGPGTRLTVT.

The genes are TRBV6-1 and TRBJ2-7; D is undetermined. The CDR3 is made up of 14 amino acids. The V end was cut by 6 bases, the J end by 6 bases, with 18 bases between. Germline CDR1 reads MNHNS; CDR2 reads SASEGT. The DNA of the CDR3 is TGTGCCAGCAGCCCTTGGAAGGGATTAGGCGAGCAGTACTTC. It yields the protein CASSPWKGLGEQYF.

The rearrangement uses TRBV5-1 and TRBJ1-1, with D hard to call. In germline, CDR1 is SGHRS, CDR2 YFSETQ. V was trimmed by 3 bases and J by 4 bases, leaving 16 bases between them. This CDR3 contains 15 residues. CDR3 DNA sequence: TGCGCCAGCAGCTGGCAATTAGGGCCCTCCACTGAAGCTTTCTTT. Translation: CASSWQLGPSTEAFF.

The chain links TRBV5-1 to TRBJ2-7; D not certain. The CDR3 extends over 14 amino acids. Germline V gene data show CDR1 as SGHRS and CDR2 as YFSETQ. Trimming took off 1 base at V and 2 bases at J, with 10 bases between the two ends. CDR3 protein: CASSLNVDTYEQYF. Here the CDR3 DNA reads TGCGCCAGCAGCTTGAACGTAGACACCTACGAGCAGTACTTC.

V and J are TRBV18 and TRBJ2-3; D is unclear. Trimming took 2 bases from V and 0 from J, leaving 12 bases between them. The CDR3 runs to 16 residues. The V gene's germline CDR1 is KGHSH and CDR2 LQKENI. CDR3 loop: CASSPAATASTDTQYF. The CDR3 DNA reads as TGTGCCAGCTCACCAGCGGCCACGGCGAGCACAGATACGCAGTATTTT.